This T cell receptor (beta chain) was recorded in a study of long-term antiretroviral therapy in people with HIV. This was the immunoSEQ v3.0 assay at survey level. Assay: immunoSEQ multiplex PCR; the TCRdb copy retains only in-frame clones and omits some. The table records about 21,000 clones, 70% to 80% of them present only once. This clone was counted once. Trimming pared 5 bases from V and 2 bases from J, leaving 18 bases between. This CDR3 comprises 16 residues. CDR1 is KGHSH and CDR2 is LQKENI in the germline V gene. This specimen consisted of unsorted PBMCs, obtained 4.1 years after starting antiretroviral therapy. This receptor was identified in a middle-aged woman with HIV. The chain combines TRBV18 with TRBJ1-1; D might be TRBD1 (6 bases). The CDR3, as DNA: TGTGCCAGCTCAATCAACAGGGTGGGGTCTAACACTGAAGCTTTCTTT. Translating gives CASSINRVGSNTEAFF. The entire variable domain, with the rest obtained from reference TRBV18 and TRBJ1-1, is as follows: NAGVMQNPRHLVRRRGQEARLRCSPMKGHSHVYWYRQLPEEGLKFMVYLQKENIIDESGMPKERFSAEFPKEGPSILRIQQVVRGDSAAYFCASSINRVGSNTEAFFGQGTRLTVV.